This passage covers 27 T cell receptor beta chains from one sample sequenced in a study of T cell repertoires in cytomegalovirus infection. Their antigens are not known. One entry per CDR3 protein, called by TCRdb with MiXCR from the reads. The table has approximately 770,000 distinct CDR3 sequences, roughly 28% seen once. The sequenced sample was cultured CD8+ T cells from PBMCs, obtained from culture after CMV antigen stimulation. The receptors were sampled from a human donor in good health (CMV status not recorded). Some clones in this sample may be carry-over from other donors' samples.

In its sample, this clonotype was seen a few times. The chain joins TRBV4-2 to TRBJ2-7; TRBD1 matches at 10 bases. Germline V gives CDR1 LGHNA, CDR2 YNFKEQ. V gave up 4 bases and J gave up 5 bases; unmatched junction bases: 8. This CDR3 comprises 15 residues. This CDR3 reads CASSPAGTGEDEQYF. The CDR3 coding sequence is TGTGCCAGCAGCCCCGCCGGGACAGGGGAGGACGAGCAGTACTTC.

The V call is TRBV12-3 or TRBV12-4, the J call TRBJ2-3, with a weak D call TRBD1 (6 bases). V lost 4 bases and J 2 bases, leaving 25 bases between the germline ends. The CDR3 spans 19 residues. CDR3 sequence reads: CASSSSPSGTTHITDTQYF. CDR3 DNA: TGTGCCAGCAGTTCATCCCCCTCCGGGACAACCCATATCACAGATACGCAGTATTTT.

This clonotype showed up just a few times. The chain is built from TRBV19 and TRBJ1-1; 8 bases are shared with TRBD1. The CDR3 runs 16 residues. Germline CDR1 and CDR2: LNHDA and SQIVND (reference sequence). Unmatched junction bases numbered 16, after V lost 5 bases and J lost 8 bases. The CDR3 DNA is TGTGCCAGTAGTGCTCGACAGGGGACTCCGGCGGGGGAAGCTTTCTTT. Amino acid sequence: CASSARQGTPAGEAFF.

The chain combines TRBV15 with TRBJ2-3; D tentatively fits TRBD1 or TRBD2 (6 bases each). Trimming cost V 1 base and J 2 bases, with 10 bases left between them. The germline V gene encodes CDR1 LNHNV and CDR2 YYDKDF (reference sequence). The CDR3 is 15 amino acids. The CDR3, as DNA: TGTGCCACCAGCAGAGGGGGGGCTGTCACAGATACGCAGTATTTT. Its protein is CATSRGGAVTDTQYF.

The chain is built from TRBV11-1 and TRBJ1-1, with D possibly matching TRBD1 (6 bases). The length of the CDR3 is 13 residues. Per germline, CDR1 SGHAT and CDR2 FQDESV (reference sequence). V was pared by 3 bases and J by 6 bases, with 11 bases between. The CDR3, as DNA: TGTGCCAGCAGCTTTGGGACATCGGCTGAAGCTTTCTTT. Translating it yields CASSFGTSAEAFF.

CDR3 protein: CASSFSGQGITGELFF. In nucleotides, the CDR3 is TGTGCCAGCAGTTTTTCGGGACAGGGTATCACCGGGGAGCTGTTTTTT. This chain links TRBV12-3 or TRBV12-4 with TRBJ2-2; 9 bases are shared with TRBD1. The CDR3 contains 16 residues. V trimming: 3 bases; J trimming: 4 bases; junction bases outside the gene matches: 6.

The chain couples TRBV7-6 to TRBJ2-1; TRBD2 matches 7 bases. J lost 5 bases, V lost 2 bases, and 6 bases had no gene match. From germline, CDR1 is SGHVS and CDR2 FNYEAQ. The CDR3 sequence is 15 residues long. The CDR3 here is CASSLPGTMNNEQFF. DNA for the CDR3: TGTGCCAGCAGCTTACCCGGGACTATGAACAATGAGCAGTTCTTC.

This chain links TRBV12-3 or TRBV12-4 with TRBJ2-5; D is perhaps TRBD1 or TRBD2 (5 bases each). Trimming removed 1 base at V and 5 bases at J, with 17 bases between. The length of the CDR3 is 16 residues. CDR3: CASSLVLWGLEETQYF. CDR3 coding DNA: TGTGCCAGCAGTTTAGTCCTTTGGGGGTTAGAGGAGACCCAGTACTTC.

This clonotype has more than one count but fewer than ten. V is TRBV5-8 and J is TRBJ1-1; D not resolved. Germline CDR1 is SGHTS and CDR2 is YDEGEE. The CDR3 covers 14 residues. Trimming took off 2 bases at V and 2 bases at J, with 10 bases between the two ends. This CDR3 reads CASSFVGGNTEAFF. The CDR3 DNA reads TGTGCCAGCAGCTTTGTAGGAGGTAACACTGAAGCTTTCTTT.

The genes are TRBV5-4 and TRBJ1-1; D ambiguous. There are 13 residues in the CDR3. Per germline, CDR1 SGHNT and CDR2 YYREEE (reference sequence). V was shortened by 2 bases and J by 4 bases, with 9 bases between the two germline ends. CDR3 amino acids: CASSLGILTEAFF. For the CDR3, the DNA is TGTGCCAGCAGCTTAGGGATACTCACTGAAGCTTTCTTT.

This clonotype was picked up a small number of times. The chain uses TRBV12-3 or TRBV12-4 and TRBJ1-1; maybe TRBD1 (5 bases). With 3 bases removed from V and 4 bases from J, the gap between germline ends came to 9 bases. CDR3 length: 13 amino acids. CDR3 loop: CASSFKGRTEAFF. DNA of the CDR3: TGTGCCAGCAGTTTCAAGGGACGCACTGAAGCTTTCTTT.

This chain's CDR3 is CASSLGRPRGGSSYGYTF. As DNA, the CDR3 is TGTGCCAGCAGCTTGGGACGACCCCGAGGGGGCTCCAGCTATGGCTACACCTTC. The chain has TRBV7-6 and TRBJ1-2, with 7 nucleotides matching TRBD1. The CDR3 contains 18 residues. The germline V gene has CDR1 SGHVS and CDR2 FNYEAQ. The J segment lost 4 bases and the V segment lost 3 bases, leaving 17 bases of the junction unmatched. The complete variable domain, with remaining parts taken from reference TRBV7-6 and TRBJ1-2, reads GAGVSQSPRYKVTKRGQDVALRCDPISGHVSLYWYRQALGQGPEFLTYFNYEAQQDKSGLPNDRFSAERPEGSISTLTIQRTEQRDSAMYRCASSLGRPRGGSSYGYTFGSGTRLTVV.

There are a few counts of this clonotype. The rearrangement uses TRBV3-1 and TRBJ1-6; D is unresolved. Germline V CDR1 and CDR2: LGHDT, YNNKEL (reference sequence). The CDR3 runs to 12 residues. V gave up 5 bases and J gave up 7 bases, with 6 bases separating them. DNA for the CDR3: TGTGCCAGCAGCGAGAGAAATTCACCCCTCCACTTT. Translated: CASSERNSPLHF.

This clonotype was found many times. The rearrangement uses TRBV7-2 and TRBJ2-1, with 12 bases fitting TRBD1. Germline V gives CDR1 SGHTA, CDR2 FQGNSA. CDR3 length: 16 amino acids. V gave up 5 bases and J gave up 8 bases; unmatched junction bases: 10. This CDR3 reads CASSLRDRGRWDEQFF. The CDR3 bases are TGTGCCAGCAGCCTCCGGGACAGGGGGCGGTGGGATGAGCAGTTCTTC. Variable domain in full (rest from reference TRBV7-2 and TRBJ2-1): GAGVSQSPSNKVTEKGKDVELRCDPISGHTALYWYRQSLGQGLEFLIYFQGNSAPDKSGLPSDRFSAERTGGSVSTLTIQRTQQEDSAVYLCASSLRDRGRWDEQFFGPGTRLTVL.

The V call is TRBV12-3 or TRBV12-4, the J call TRBJ2-1, with TRBD1 matching over 7 bases. The CDR3 covers 15 residues. V was pared by 7 bases and J by 3 bases, with 9 bases of the junction left unmatched. In DNA form, the CDR3 reads TGTGCCAGCACCCACAGGGGATTGATCTACAATGAGCAGTTCTTC. Protein sequence: CASTHRGLIYNEQFF.

The gene calls are TRBV2 and TRBJ1-6; D is undetermined. The CDR3 has 16 residues. Germline CDR1 reads SNHLY; CDR2 reads FYNNEI. Trimming shortened V by 4 bases and J by 7 bases, and 17 bases separated the two germline ends. CDR3 protein: CASSGELLSGNSPLHF. CDR3 nucleotide sequence: TGTGCCAGCAGTGGGGAACTCCTTTCGGGGAATTCACCCCTCCACTTT.

The chain's CDR3 is CASSFGLAFNEQFF. The CDR3, as DNA: TGTGCCAGTTCCTTTGGACTAGCGTTTAATGAGCAGTTCTTC. The chain links TRBV27 to TRBJ2-1; TRBD2 agrees at 9 bases. From germline, CDR1 is MNHEY and CDR2 SMNVEV (reference sequence). J was trimmed by 7 bases and V by 9 bases; bases with no gene match: 10. The length of the CDR3 is 14 residues.

This clonotype showed up many times. The chain recombines TRBV7-2 with TRBJ2-7; D is possibly TRBD1 or TRBD2 (5 bases each). The CDR3 is made up of 13 amino acids. Trimming removed 4 bases from V and 0 bases from J, with 7 bases in between. Germline CDR1 and CDR2: SGHTA and FQGNSA. The CDR3 bases are TGTGCCAGCAGCTGGGGGAGCTCCTACGAGCAGTACTTC. Amino acid sequence: CASSWGSSYEQYF.

The table lists this clonotype with many counts. The rearrangement joins TRBV7-2 to TRBJ2-1; 9 bases match TRBD1. The trim removed 4 bases at V and 5 bases at J, leaving 3 bases unmatched. CDR3 length: 14 residues. Germline V CDR1 and CDR2: SGHTA, FQGNSA. The CDR3 bases are TGTGCCAGCAGCTACGACAGGGGGGACAATGAGCAGTTCTTC. This sequence encodes CASSYDRGDNEQFF.

This clonotype was observed a few times. The chain recombines TRBV7-9 with TRBJ2-6; possibly TRBD1 for D (6 bases). Trimming took 1 base from V and 2 from J, leaving 12 bases between them. Germline V CDR1 and CDR2: SEHNR, FQNEAQ (reference sequence). The CDR3 totals 17 residues. The CDR3 region has the DNA TGTGCCAGCAGCTTAGAAGCAGGGGCAACTGGGGCCAACGTCCTGACTTTC. It encodes CASSLEAGATGANVLTF. Combining the CDR3 with reference TRBV7-9 and TRBJ2-6 gives the whole variable domain DTGVSQNPRHKITKRGQNVTFRCDPISEHNRLYWYRQTLGQGPEFLTYFQNEAQLEKSRLLSDRFSAERPKGSFSTLEIQRTEQGDSAMYLCASSLEAGATGANVLTFGAGSRLTVL.

The chain employs TRBV7-9 and TRBJ1-2; D gene ambiguous. Deletions cut 1 base from V and 2 bases from J, with 8 bases between. Germline V gene sequence: CDR1 SEHNR, CDR2 FQNEAQ (reference sequence). The CDR3 has 14 amino acids. The CDR3 sequence: CASSLEDPNYGYTF. For the CDR3, the DNA is TGTGCCAGCAGCTTAGAAGACCCGAACTATGGCTACACCTTC.

V gene TRBV4-3 combines with J gene TRBJ2-1; 9 bases map to TRBD1. V shed 2 bases, J shed 7 bases, and the junction held 12 bases outside the gene matches. Germline assignment: CDR1 LGHNA and CDR2 YSLEER. The CDR3 has 17 residues. The CDR3 protein is CASSQHSGTGTWNEQFF. Here the CDR3 DNA reads TGCGCCAGCAGCCAACACTCCGGGACAGGGACTTGGAATGAGCAGTTCTTC.

The gene calls are TRBV29-1 and TRBJ1-1; no reliable D call. V lost 4 bases to trimming and J lost 4 bases, with 10 bases between them. The length of the CDR3 is 12 residues. From germline, CDR1 is SQVTM and CDR2 ANQGSEA. The CDR3 DNA reads TGCAGCGTTGTACCCGGCTTCACTGAAGCTTTCTTT. Translating gives CSVVPGFTEAFF. The full variable domain, with the rest looked up from reference TRBV29-1 and TRBJ1-1, is SAVISQKPSRDICQRGTSLTIQCQVDSQVTMMFWYRQQPGQSLTLIATANQGSEATYESGFVIDKFPISRPNLTFSTLTVSNMSPEDSSIYLCSVVPGFTEAFFGQGTRLTVV.

The V call is TRBV27, the J call TRBJ1-2; D is unresolved. The germline gives CDR1 MNHEY, CDR2 SMNVEV (reference sequence). This CDR3 contains 14 residues. The germline V and J ends were trimmed by 5 bases and 7 bases, with 17 bases remaining between them. CDR3 nucleotide sequence: TGTGCCAGCAGTCCCCTCCCTACAGAGAGTGGCTACACCTTC. Amino acids: CASSPLPTESGYTF.

There are many counts of this clonotype. This sequence joins TRBV27 and TRBJ2-1; tentatively, D is TRBD1 (5 bases). This CDR3 spans 12 amino acids. Trimming stripped 7 bases from V and 2 bases from J, with 6 bases between. Germline-derived CDR1 and CDR2 are MNHEY and SMNVEV (reference sequence). CDR3: CASTDTYNEQFF. CDR3 bases: TGTGCCAGCACGGACACCTACAATGAGCAGTTCTTC.

Here the CDR3 reads CASSTVMNTEAFF. DNA for the CDR3: TGTGCCAGCTCGACAGTGATGAACACTGAAGCTTTCTTT. The chain has TRBV7-3 and TRBJ1-1, with D maybe TRBD1 (5 bases). The CDR3 totals 13 residues. V was cut by 8 bases and J by 0 bases, with 10 bases left in between. From germline, CDR1 is SGHTA and CDR2 FQGTGA.

This clonotype was counted at least ten times. The chain combines TRBV7-9 with TRBJ1-6; D unclear. Germline values: CDR1 SEHNR, CDR2 FQNEAQ (reference sequence). CDR3 length equals 12 residues. Trimming took off 3 bases at V and 8 bases at J, with 5 bases between the two ends. In nucleotides, the CDR3 is TGTGCCAGCAGCTTCATAGATTCACCCCTCCACTTT. Translation: CASSFIDSPLHF.